The 18 T cell receptor beta chains in this list originate from one sample, sequenced in a study of T cells after yellow fever vaccination. TCRdb itself ran the 5' RACE reads through MiXCR, one entry per CDR3 protein. The sample contains hundreds of thousands of distinct CDR3 sequences, 12% of which appear only once. Sequences were derived from CD4+ T cells sorted from PBMCs, sampled 15 days after the yellow fever booster vaccination. The source is a man between 18 and 35 years old who received the YFV17D yellow fever vaccine.

The J gene is TRBJ2-2, the V gene TRBV5-1; D perhaps matches TRBD1 (6 bases). The CDR3 is 16 amino acids. Deletions cut 2 bases from V and 0 bases from J, with 11 bases between. CDR1 is SGHRS, CDR2 YFSETQ, per germline. This chain's CDR3 is CASSFRGTTNTGELFF. For the CDR3, the DNA is TGCGCCAGCAGCTTTCGTGGGACAACGAACACCGGGGAGCTGTTTTTT. Based on the CDR3 plus reference TRBV5-1 and TRBJ2-2, the full variable domain is KAGVTQTPRYLIKTRGQQVTLSCSPISGHRSVSWYQQTPGQGLQFLFEYFSETQRNKGNFPGRFSGRQFSNSRSEMNVSTLELGDSALYLCASSFRGTTNTGELFFGEGSRLTVL.

The J gene is TRBJ2-3, the V gene TRBV5-6; D is possibly TRBD1 (6 bases). This CDR3 region has 19 residues. V lost 3 bases and J 1 base, leaving 24 bases between the germline ends. Germline CDR1 reads SGHDT; CDR2 reads YYEEEE. CDR3 sequence: CASSSLHNNRERGTDTQYF. The CDR3 DNA reads as TGTGCCAGCAGCTCACTTCACAACAACAGGGAACGTGGCACAGATACGCAGTATTTT.

This clonotype was seen more than once but under ten times. This sequence joins TRBV3-1 and TRBJ2-5, with unresolved D. V was shortened by 5 bases and J by 5 bases, with 12 bases between the two germline ends. The CDR3 length is 13 residues. CDR1 and CDR2 (germline): LGHDT, YNNKEL (reference sequence). The CDR3, as DNA: TGTGCCAGCAGCTTTCGGCCGGCGGAGACCCAGTACTTC. This gives the protein CASSFRPAETQYF.

This clonotype has more than one count but fewer than ten. This sequence joins TRBV6-5 and TRBJ2-5; TRBD2 agrees at 10 bases. J lost 8 bases, V lost 2 bases, and 2 bases had no gene match. Germline CDR1 is MNHEY and CDR2 is SVGAGI. The CDR3 totals 13 residues. Written as DNA, the CDR3 is TGTGCCAGCAGTTACGTAGCGGGGGGAACCCAGTACTTC. Translation: CASSYVAGGTQYF.

J is TRBJ1-6 and V is TRBV5-1; D gene ambiguous. Germline loops: CDR1 SGHRS, CDR2 YFSETQ. This CDR3 is built from 15 residues. Trimming left V 6 bases short and J 6 bases short, with 16 bases between. CDR3 bases: TGCGCCAGCACCGGGAATTGGGAGCGTAATTCACCCCTCCACTTT. Translated, it gives CASTGNWERNSPLHF.

This clonotype was found a few times. This chain connects TRBV3-2 to TRBJ1-3. TRBV3-2 is designated a pseudogene. The CDR3 is 16 amino acids. The DNA for the CDR3 is TGTGCCAGCAGCCAAGATGTGCGGGACTCTGGAAACACCATATATTTT. This sequence encodes CASSQDVRDSGNTIYF.

This clonotype showed up just a few times. The rearrangement uses TRBV9 and TRBJ1-1; possibly TRBD1 for D (5 bases). Germline V gene sequence: CDR1 SGDLS, CDR2 YYNGEE. Trimming took off 1 base at V and 4 bases at J, with 11 bases between the two ends. The CDR3 has 14 amino acids. The CDR3 is CASSVLPGGTEAFF. Written as DNA, the CDR3 is TGTGCCAGCAGCGTACTCCCTGGGGGCACTGAAGCTTTCTTT.

V gene TRBV12-3 or TRBV12-4 combines with J gene TRBJ1-2; TRBD1 might be the D (5 bases). V lost 2 bases and J lost 7, with 11 bases in between. This CDR3 is built from 13 residues. The CDR3 sequence is CASSLRGWSGYTF. CDR3 nucleotide sequence: TGTGCCAGCAGTTTAAGGGGTTGGTCTGGCTACACCTTC.

The rearrangement links TRBV7-9 to TRBJ1-1; D uncertain. The CDR3 length is 12 residues. Germline V gene lookup returns CDR1 SEHNR and CDR2 FQNEAQ (reference sequence). V shed 1 base and J shed 7 bases, with 7 bases lying between them. CDR3 sequence reads: CASSLEGGEAFF. The CDR3 DNA follows: TGTGCCAGCAGCTTAGAAGGCGGTGAAGCTTTCTTT.

This chain uses TRBV5-1 with TRBJ1-2, with a tentative D call TRBD1 (6 bases). Germline V gene sequence: CDR1 SGHRS, CDR2 YFSETQ. V lost 7 bases and J lost 4, with 17 bases in between. CDR3 size: 14 residues. The chain's CDR3 is CASSDSLLPYGYTF. The CDR3 bases are TGCGCCAGCTCGGACAGTTTGCTCCCCTATGGCTACACCTTC.

The chain recombines TRBV18 with TRBJ1-1, with unresolved D. Trimming shortened V by 4 bases and J by 1 base, and 10 bases separated the two germline ends. This CDR3 spans 14 amino acids. Germline loops: CDR1 KGHSH, CDR2 LQKENI. CDR3 in amino acids: CASSLTGKNTEAFF. CDR3 DNA sequence: TGTGCCAGCTCACTGACTGGAAAGAACACTGAAGCTTTCTTT.

The chain combines TRBV20-1 with TRBJ1-5; D is undetermined. Between the trimmed V and J ends, which lost 0 bases and 3 bases, there was a span of 12 bases. CDR1 is DFQATT, CDR2 SNEGSKA, per germline (reference sequence). This CDR3 comprises 15 residues. The CDR3 spells CSARDPAEANQPQHF. The CDR3 DNA reads as TGCAGTGCTAGAGATCCGGCAGAAGCCAATCAGCCCCAGCATTTT.

The chain joins TRBV12-3 or TRBV12-4 to TRBJ2-3; no firm D call. This CDR3 has 13 residues. Trimming stripped 3 bases from V and 2 bases from J, with 6 bases between. The CDR3 protein is CASSFAITDTQYF. The CDR3 DNA is TGTGCCAGCAGTTTTGCGATCACAGATACGCAGTATTTT.

This clonotype showed up just a few times. The V gene is TRBV6-1, the J gene TRBJ1-2; a possible D gene is TRBD1 (6 bases). Germline V gives CDR1 MNHNS, CDR2 SASEGT. The V end was cut by 0 bases, the J end by 6 bases, with 8 bases between. The CDR3 contains 13 residues. The CDR3 spells CASSEANRDGYTF. CDR3 bases: TGTGCCAGCAGTGAAGCAAACAGGGATGGCTACACCTTC.

The chain recombines TRBV6-5 with TRBJ2-5; D is uncertain. From germline, CDR1 is MNHEY and CDR2 SVGAGI. Deletions cut 6 bases from V and 6 bases from J, with 11 bases between. This CDR3 is built from 12 residues. CDR3 DNA: TGTGCCAGCAGATCGGTGATACAGACCCAGTACTTC. Protein: CASRSVIQTQYF.

Only a few counts were recorded for this clonotype. The CDR3 DNA reads as TGTGCCAGCAGTTTATCCGCGACAGGCTCCTACAATGAGCAGTTCTTC. Translated, it gives CASSLSATGSYNEQFF. V is TRBV12-3 or TRBV12-4 and J is TRBJ2-1; a weak D match, TRBD1 (6 bases). V was shortened by 2 bases and J by 0 bases, with 11 bases between the two germline ends. This CDR3 region has 16 residues.

This clonotype was detected only a few times. CDR3 sequence reads: CASSLQGADSPLHF. The CDR3 coding sequence is TGTGCCAGCAGCTTGCAAGGCGCCGATTCACCCCTCCACTTT. This chain uses TRBV7-2 with TRBJ1-6; D not certain. With 3 bases removed from V and 8 bases from J, the gap between germline ends came to 11 bases. This CDR3 region has 14 residues. CDR1 SGHTA and CDR2 FQGNSA come from the germline V gene.

The genes are TRBV20-1 and TRBJ2-3; TRBD1 matches at 8 bases. V shed 4 bases and J 1 base; nucleotides not matched to a gene: 10. The V gene's germline CDR1 is DFQATT and CDR2 SNEGSKA (reference sequence). The length of the CDR3 is 16 residues. Here the CDR3 reads CSATQGASRRTDTQYF. The CDR3 DNA sequence: TGCAGTGCTACCCAGGGGGCGAGCCGTCGCACAGATACGCAGTATTTT.